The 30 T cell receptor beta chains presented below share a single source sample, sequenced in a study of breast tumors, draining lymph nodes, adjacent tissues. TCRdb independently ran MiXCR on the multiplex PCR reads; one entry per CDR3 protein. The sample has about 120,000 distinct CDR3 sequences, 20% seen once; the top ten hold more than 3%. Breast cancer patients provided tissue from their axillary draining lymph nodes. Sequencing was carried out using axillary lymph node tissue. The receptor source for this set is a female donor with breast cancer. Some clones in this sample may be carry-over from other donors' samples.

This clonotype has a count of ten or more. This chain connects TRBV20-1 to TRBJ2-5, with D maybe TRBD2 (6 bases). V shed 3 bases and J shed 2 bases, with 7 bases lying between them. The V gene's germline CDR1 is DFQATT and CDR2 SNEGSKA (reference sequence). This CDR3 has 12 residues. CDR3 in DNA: TGCAGTGCTAGCGGGGGACAAGAGACCCAGTACTTC. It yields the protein CSASGGQETQYF.

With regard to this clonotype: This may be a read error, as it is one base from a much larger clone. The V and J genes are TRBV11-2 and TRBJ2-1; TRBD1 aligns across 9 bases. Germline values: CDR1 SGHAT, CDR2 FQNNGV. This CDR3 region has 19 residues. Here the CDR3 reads CASSLGRPGQGSLYNGQFF. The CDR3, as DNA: TGTGCCAGCAGCTTAGGCCGCCCCGGACAGGGGAGTTTATACAATGGGCAGTTCTTC.

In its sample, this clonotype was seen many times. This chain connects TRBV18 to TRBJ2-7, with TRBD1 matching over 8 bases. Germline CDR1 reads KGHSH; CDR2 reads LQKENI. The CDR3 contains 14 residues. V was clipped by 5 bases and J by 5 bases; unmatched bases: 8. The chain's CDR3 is CASSKGQGLDEQYF. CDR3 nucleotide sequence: TGTGCCAGCTCAAAAGGACAGGGTCTGGACGAGCAGTACTTC.

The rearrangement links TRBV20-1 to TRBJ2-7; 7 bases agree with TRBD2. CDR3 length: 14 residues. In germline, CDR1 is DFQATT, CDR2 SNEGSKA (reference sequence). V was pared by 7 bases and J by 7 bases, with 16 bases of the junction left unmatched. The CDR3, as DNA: TGCAGTGGAGGACTAGACCCTACACTAGGGGAGCAGTACTTC. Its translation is CSGGLDPTLGEQYF.

The CDR3: CASSPWTGFGYTF. DNA for the CDR3: TGTGCCAGCAGCCCATGGACAGGGTTCGGCTACACCTTC. The chain carries TRBV7-9 and TRBJ1-2, with 8 bases fitting TRBD1. The CDR3 has 13 amino acids. The V gene's germline CDR1 is SEHNR and CDR2 FQNEAQ (reference sequence). The ends lost 5 bases at V and 8 bases at J; junction bases unmatched: 7.

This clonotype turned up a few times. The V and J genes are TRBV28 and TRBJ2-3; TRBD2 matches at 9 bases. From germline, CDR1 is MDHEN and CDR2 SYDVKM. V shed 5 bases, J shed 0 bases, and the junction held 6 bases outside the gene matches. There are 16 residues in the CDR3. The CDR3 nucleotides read TGTGCCAGCAGTCCGCTAGCGGGGATTAGCACAGATACGCAGTATTTT. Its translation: CASSPLAGISTDTQYF.

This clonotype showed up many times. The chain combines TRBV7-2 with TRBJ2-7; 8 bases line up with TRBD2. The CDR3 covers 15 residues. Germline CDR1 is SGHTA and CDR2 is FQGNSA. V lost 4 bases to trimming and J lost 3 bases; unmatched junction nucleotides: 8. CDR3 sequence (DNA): TGTGCCAGCAGCTCATATAGCGGGAATGGCTACGAGCAGTACTTC. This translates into CASSSYSGNGYEQYF.

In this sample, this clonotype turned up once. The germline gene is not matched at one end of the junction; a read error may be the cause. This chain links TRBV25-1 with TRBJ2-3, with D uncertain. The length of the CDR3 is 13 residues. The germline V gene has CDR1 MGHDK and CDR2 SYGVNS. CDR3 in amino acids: CTSSPTGGATQCF. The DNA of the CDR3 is TGTACCAGCAGTCCCACGGGTGGAGCTACGCAGTGTTTT.

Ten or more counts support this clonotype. The CDR3 reads CASSAAVKETQYF. In nucleotides, the CDR3 is TGTGCCAGCAGTGCAGCGGTGAAGGAGACCCAGTACTTC. This chain uses TRBV7-3 with TRBJ2-5, with D possibly matching TRBD2 (5 bases). Germline V CDR1 and CDR2: SGHTA, FQGTGA. V shed 6 bases and J shed 5 bases, with 13 bases lying between them. The CDR3 length is 13 residues.

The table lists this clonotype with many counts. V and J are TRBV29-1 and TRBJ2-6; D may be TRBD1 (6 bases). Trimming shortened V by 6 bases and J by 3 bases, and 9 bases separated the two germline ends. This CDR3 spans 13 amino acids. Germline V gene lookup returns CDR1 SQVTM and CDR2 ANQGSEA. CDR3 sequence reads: CSVPDSGANVLTF. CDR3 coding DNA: TGCAGCGTGCCGGACAGTGGGGCCAACGTCCTGACTTTC.

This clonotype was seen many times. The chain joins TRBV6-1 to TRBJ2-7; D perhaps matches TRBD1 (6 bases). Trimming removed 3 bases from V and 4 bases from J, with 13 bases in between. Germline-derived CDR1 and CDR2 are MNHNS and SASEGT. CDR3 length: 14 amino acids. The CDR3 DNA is TGTGCCAGCAGTGATATGGGGGCAGGGTACGAGCAGTACTTC. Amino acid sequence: CASSDMGAGYEQYF.

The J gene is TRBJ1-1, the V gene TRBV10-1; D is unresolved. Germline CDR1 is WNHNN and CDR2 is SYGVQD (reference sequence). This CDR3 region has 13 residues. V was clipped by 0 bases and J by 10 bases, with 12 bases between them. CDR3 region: CASSESGQVGAFF. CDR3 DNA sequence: TGCGCCAGCAGTGAGTCTGGCCAGGTAGGAGCTTTCTTT.

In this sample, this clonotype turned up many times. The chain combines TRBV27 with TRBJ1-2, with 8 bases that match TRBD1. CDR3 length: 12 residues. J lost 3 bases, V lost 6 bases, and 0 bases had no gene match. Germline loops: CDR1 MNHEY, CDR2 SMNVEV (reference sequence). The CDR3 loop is CASRTGDYGYTF. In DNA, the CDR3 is TGTGCCAGCAGGACAGGGGACTATGGCTACACCTTC.

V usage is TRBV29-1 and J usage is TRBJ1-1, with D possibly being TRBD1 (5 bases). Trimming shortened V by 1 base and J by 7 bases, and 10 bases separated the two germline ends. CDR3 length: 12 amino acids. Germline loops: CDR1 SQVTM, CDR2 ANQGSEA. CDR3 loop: CSVEAGSREAFF. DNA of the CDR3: TGCAGCGTTGAAGCAGGGAGTCGTGAAGCTTTCTTT.

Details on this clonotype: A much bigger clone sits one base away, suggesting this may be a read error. In nucleotides, the CDR3 is TGTGCCAGCAGTTTCAAGCGGGACACAGATACGCAGTATTTT. Translated, it gives CASSFKRDTDTQYF. V usage is TRBV12-3 or TRBV12-4 and J usage is TRBJ2-3, with 7 bases that match TRBD2. The CDR3 runs 14 residues. Trimming took 3 bases from V and 2 from J; bases not matched to a gene: 2.

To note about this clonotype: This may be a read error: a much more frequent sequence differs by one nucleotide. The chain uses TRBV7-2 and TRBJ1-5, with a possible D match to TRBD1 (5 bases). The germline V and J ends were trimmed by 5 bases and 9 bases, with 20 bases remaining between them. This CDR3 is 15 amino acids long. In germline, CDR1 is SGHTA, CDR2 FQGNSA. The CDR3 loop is CASSTTGRGLGPQHF. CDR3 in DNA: TGTGCCAGCAGCACAACCGGACGGGGGTTGGGGCCCCAGCATTTT. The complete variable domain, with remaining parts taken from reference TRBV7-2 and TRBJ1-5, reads GAGVSQSPSNKVTEKGKDVELRCDPISGHTALYWYRQSLGQGLEFLIYFQGNSAPDKSGLPSDRFSAERTGGSVSTLTIQRTQQEDSAVYLCASSTTGRGLGPQHFGDGTRLSIL.

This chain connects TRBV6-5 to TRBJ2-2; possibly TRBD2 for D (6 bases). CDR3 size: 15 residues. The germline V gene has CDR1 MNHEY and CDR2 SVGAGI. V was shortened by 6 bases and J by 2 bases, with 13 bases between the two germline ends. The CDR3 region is CASRPGLTNTGELFF. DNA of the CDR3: TGTGCCAGCAGACCGGGACTTACTAACACCGGGGAGCTGTTTTTT.

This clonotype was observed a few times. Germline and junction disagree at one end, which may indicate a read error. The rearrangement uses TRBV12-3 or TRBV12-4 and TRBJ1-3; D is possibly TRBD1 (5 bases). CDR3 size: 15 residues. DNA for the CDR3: TGTGCCGGCAGGACACGGGGAGGAGCAGGAAACACCATATATTTT. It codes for CAGRTRGGAGNTIYF.

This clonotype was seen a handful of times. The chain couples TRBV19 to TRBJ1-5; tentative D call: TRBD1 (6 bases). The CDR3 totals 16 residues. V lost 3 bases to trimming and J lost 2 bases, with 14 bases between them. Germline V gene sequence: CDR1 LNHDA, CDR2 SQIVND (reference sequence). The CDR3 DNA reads TGTGCCAGTAGTATTTCACAGGGTGTGCGCAATCAGCCCCAGCATTTT. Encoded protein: CASSISQGVRNQPQHF.

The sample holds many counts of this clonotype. The CDR3 nucleotides read TGTGCCTGGAGTGTACCAGTCGGGACAGCAGTAGCCTACGAGCAGTACTTC. It encodes CAWSVPVGTAVAYEQYF. The chain has TRBV30 and TRBJ2-7; TRBD1 agrees at 7 bases. The V segment lost 0 bases and the J segment 2 bases; nucleotides outside the gene matches: 13. This CDR3 contains 17 residues. CDR1 is GTSNPN and CDR2 is SVGIG in the germline V gene (reference sequence).

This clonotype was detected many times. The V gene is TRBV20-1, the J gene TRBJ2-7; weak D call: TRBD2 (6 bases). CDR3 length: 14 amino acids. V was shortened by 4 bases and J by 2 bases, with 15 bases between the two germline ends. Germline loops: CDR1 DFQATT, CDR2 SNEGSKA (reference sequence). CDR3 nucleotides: TGCAGTGCTAATTCGGGAGTACTCCCCTACGAGCAGTACTTC. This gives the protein CSANSGVLPYEQYF.

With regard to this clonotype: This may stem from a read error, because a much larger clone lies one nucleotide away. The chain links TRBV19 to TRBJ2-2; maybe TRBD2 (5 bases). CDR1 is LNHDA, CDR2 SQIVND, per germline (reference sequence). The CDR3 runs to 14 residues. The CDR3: CASIRQDFTGKLFF. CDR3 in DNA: TGTGCCAGTATCAGGCAGGACTTCACCGGGAAGCTGTTTTTT.

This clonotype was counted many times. The DNA for the CDR3 is TGTGCCAGCAGCTTAGATTCGGGACAGCAGCAGTTCTTC. It encodes CASSLDSGQQQFF. The V gene is TRBV7-3, the J gene TRBJ2-1; 7 bases align to TRBD1. Germline V gene lookup returns CDR1 SGHTA and CDR2 FQGTGA. This CDR3 comprises 13 residues. Trimming at V came to 2 bases and at J to 11 bases, leaving 6 bases not matched to a gene.

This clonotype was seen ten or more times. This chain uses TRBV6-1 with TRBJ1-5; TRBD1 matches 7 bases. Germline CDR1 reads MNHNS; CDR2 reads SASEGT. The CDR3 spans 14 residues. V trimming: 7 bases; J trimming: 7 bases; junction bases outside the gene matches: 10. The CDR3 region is CASTQTGPGQPQHF. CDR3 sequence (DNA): TGTGCCAGCACCCAGACAGGGCCAGGACAGCCCCAGCATTTT.

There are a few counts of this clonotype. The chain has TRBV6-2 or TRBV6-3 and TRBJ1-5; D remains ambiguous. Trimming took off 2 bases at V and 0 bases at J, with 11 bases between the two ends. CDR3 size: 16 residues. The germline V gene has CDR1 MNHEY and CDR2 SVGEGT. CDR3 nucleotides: TGTGCCAGCAGTTACCTTTCCAGTTATAGCAATCAGCCCCAGCATTTT. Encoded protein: CASSYLSSYSNQPQHF.

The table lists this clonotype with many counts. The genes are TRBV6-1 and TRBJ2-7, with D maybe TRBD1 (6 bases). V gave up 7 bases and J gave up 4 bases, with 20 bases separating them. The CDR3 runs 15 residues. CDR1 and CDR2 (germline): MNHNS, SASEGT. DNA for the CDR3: TGTGCCAGCAAGCTTCGGACAGCAGGACCTTACGAGCAGTACTTC. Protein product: CASKLRTAGPYEQYF.

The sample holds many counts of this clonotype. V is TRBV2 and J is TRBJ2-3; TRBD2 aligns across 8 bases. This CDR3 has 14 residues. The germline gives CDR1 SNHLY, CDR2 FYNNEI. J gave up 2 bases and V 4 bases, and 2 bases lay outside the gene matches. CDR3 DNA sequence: TGTGCCAGCAGTGGGACTAGCCTCACAGATACGCAGTATTTT. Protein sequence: CASSGTSLTDTQYF.

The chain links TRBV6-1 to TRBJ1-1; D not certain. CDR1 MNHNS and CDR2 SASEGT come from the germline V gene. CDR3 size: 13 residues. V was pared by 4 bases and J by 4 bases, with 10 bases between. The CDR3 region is CASSVTAGTEAFF. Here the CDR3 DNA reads TGTGCCAGCAGTGTTACAGCTGGCACTGAAGCTTTCTTT.

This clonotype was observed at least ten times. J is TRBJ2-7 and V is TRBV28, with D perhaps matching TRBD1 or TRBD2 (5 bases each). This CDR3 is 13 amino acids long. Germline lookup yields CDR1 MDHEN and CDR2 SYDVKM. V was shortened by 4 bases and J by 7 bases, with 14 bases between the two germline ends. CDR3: CASSSPGLGEQYF. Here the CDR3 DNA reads TGTGCCAGCAGTTCCCCGGGGCTAGGGGAGCAGTACTTC. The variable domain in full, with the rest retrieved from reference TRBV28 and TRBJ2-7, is DVKVTQSSRYLVKRTGEKVFLECVQDMDHENMFWYRQDPGLGLRLIYFSYDVKMKEKGDIPEGYSVSREKKERFSLILESASTNQTSMYLCASSSPGLGEQYFGPGTRLTVT.

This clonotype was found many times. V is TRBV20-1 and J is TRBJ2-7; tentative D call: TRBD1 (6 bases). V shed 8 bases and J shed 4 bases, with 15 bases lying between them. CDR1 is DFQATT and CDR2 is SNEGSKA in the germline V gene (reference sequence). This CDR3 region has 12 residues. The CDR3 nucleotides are TGCAGTAACAACAGGGTTGGGTACGAGCAGTACTTC. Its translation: CSNNRVGYEQYF.